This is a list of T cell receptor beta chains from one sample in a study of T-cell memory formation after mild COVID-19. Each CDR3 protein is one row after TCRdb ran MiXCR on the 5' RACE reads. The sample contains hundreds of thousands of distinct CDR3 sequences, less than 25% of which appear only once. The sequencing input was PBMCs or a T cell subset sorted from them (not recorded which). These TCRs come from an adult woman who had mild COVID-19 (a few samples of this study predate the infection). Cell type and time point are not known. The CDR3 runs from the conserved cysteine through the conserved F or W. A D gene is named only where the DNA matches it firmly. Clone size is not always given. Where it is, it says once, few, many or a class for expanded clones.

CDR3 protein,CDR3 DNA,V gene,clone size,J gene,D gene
CASSFAHRVQETQYF,TGCGCCAGCAGCTTCGCCCACAGGGTCCAAGAGACCCAGTACTTC,TRBV5-1,.,TRBJ2-5,.
CSAPPAGNEQYF,TGCAGTGCTCCACCCGCGGGGAACGAGCAGTACTTC,TRBV20-1,.,TRBJ2-7,.
CASSLPGSTSAETQYF,TGTGCCAGCAGCCTCCCCGGATCGACTAGCGCAGAGACCCAGTACTTC,TRBV7-3,many,TRBJ2-5,TRBD2
CASSLSVYTEAFF,TGTGCCAGCAGCCTGTCTGTCTACACTGAAGCTTTCTTT,TRBV11-2,.,TRBJ1-1,.
CATSRAGTSYPYEQYF,TGTGCCACCAGCAGAGCCGGGACAAGTTATCCCTACGAGCAGTACTTC,TRBV15,.,TRBJ2-7,.
CASSHAVLRGTEAFF,TGTGCCAGCAGCCACGCAGTCCTAAGGGGGACTGAAGCTTTCTTT,TRBV3-1,.,TRBJ1-1,.
CASSLASDSLWGQFF,TGTGCCAGCAGCTTAGCGTCGGACAGTTTATGGGGCCAGTTCTTC,TRBV7-8,.,TRBJ2-1,.
CASSQAFNRQTYEQYF,TGTGCCAGCAGCCAAGCTTTTAATAGACAGACCTACGAGCAGTACTTC,TRBV4-2,.,TRBJ2-7,.
CASSSQLSSYNEQFF,TGTGCCAGCAGCTCTCAGCTAAGCTCCTACAATGAGCAGTTCTTC,TRBV3-1,.,TRBJ2-1,.
CASSQDGTRAPETQYF,TGTGCCAGCAGCCAAGATGGCACCCGCGCCCCGGAGACCCAGTACTTC,TRBV3-1,few,TRBJ2-5,.
CASSRTGGGTDTQYF,TGTGCCAGCAGTCGGACAGGGGGAGGCACAGATACGCAGTATTTT,TRBV6-2/TRBV6-3,few,TRBJ2-3,TRBD1
CASSYSPWTSRTVLSGANVPTF,TGTGCCAGCAGTTACTCTCCGTGGACTAGCAGGACAGTTTTATCTGGGGCCAACGTCCCGACTTTC,TRBV6-2/TRBV6-3,.,TRBJ2-6,TRBD2
CASSSLPVLAGAPDTQYF,TGCGCCAGCAGCTCCCTCCCCGTACTAGCGGGGGCCCCAGATACGCAGTATTTT,TRBV5-1,few,TRBJ2-3,TRBD2
CSASLLAGGVEQFF,TGCAGTGCTAGTCTTCTAGCGGGAGGCGTAGAGCAGTTCTTC,TRBV20-1,few,TRBJ2-1,TRBD2
CARSLEPGLAIYNEQFF,TGCGCCAGAAGCTTGGAGCCGGGACTAGCGATCTACAATGAGCAGTTCTTC,TRBV5-1,.,TRBJ2-1,TRBD2
CATGDGGGAFF,TGTGCCACCGGGGACGGAGGCGGAGCTTTCTTT,TRBV10-3,.,TRBJ1-1,.
CASSQDRTDLYGYTF,TGCGCCAGCAGCCAAGATCGAACAGATCTCTATGGCTACACCTTC,TRBV4-3,.,TRBJ1-2,.
CASSLGWTNNNEQFF,TGTGCCAGCAGCTTAGGTTGGACCAACAACAATGAGCAGTTCTTC,TRBV7-6,.,TRBJ2-1,.
CASSLVSQPTQHF,TGTGCCAGCAGCTTGGTGTCGCAGCCTACCCAGCATTTT,TRBV5-6,.,TRBJ1-5,.
CASSLPGAREQFF,TGTGCCAGCAGTTTGCCGGGGGCAAGGGAGCAGTTCTTC,TRBV27,.,TRBJ2-1,.
CASSRVGTSSYEQYF,TGTGCCAGCAGCCGAGTGGGAACAAGCTCCTACGAGCAGTACTTC,TRBV7-9,few,TRBJ2-7,.
CASSRKTRYEQYF,TGTGCCAGCAGCCGAAAGACTCGCTACGAGCAGTACTTC,TRBV6-5,few,TRBJ2-7,.
CSAPGVMAKNIQYF,TGCAGTGCTCCAGGGGTGATGGCCAAAAACATTCAGTACTTC,TRBV20-1,.,TRBJ2-4,.
CASSQGFEAFF,TGTGCCAGCAGCCAGGGCTTTGAAGCTTTCTTT,TRBV3-1,.,TRBJ1-1,.
CASSLARLAVITDTQYF,TGTGCCAGCAGCTTAGCGCGCCTAGCGGTTATCACAGATACGCAGTATTTT,TRBV7-2,.,TRBJ2-3,TRBD2
CASSLPRTGATGELFF,TGTGCCAGCAGCTTACCGCGGACAGGGGCCACCGGGGAGCTGTTTTTT,TRBV7-9,.,TRBJ2-2,TRBD1
CSARGDWRSGEPTGELFF,TGCAGTGCTCGGGGGGACTGGAGAAGTGGGGAACCGACCGGGGAGCTGTTTTTT,TRBV20-1,few,TRBJ2-2,TRBD2
CASSYPGGDEQFF,TGTGCCAGCAGCTACCCCGGCGGGGATGAGCAGTTCTTC,TRBV7-2,many,TRBJ2-1,.
CSVVSNSGANVLTF,TGCAGCGTTGTCTCCAACTCTGGGGCCAACGTCCTGACTTTC,TRBV29-1,few,TRBJ2-6,.
CASSANRAITDTQYF,TGTGCCAGCAGTGCGAACCGAGCTATAACAGATACGCAGTATTTT,TRBV6-1,.,TRBJ2-3,.
CASSRGGESRGYTF,TGTGCCAGCAGCCGGGGGGGGGAGTCGCGTGGCTACACCTTC,TRBV11-2,.,TRBJ1-2,.
CSATRRTGNTGELFF,TGCAGTGCCACACGTCGGACGGGGAACACCGGGGAGCTGTTTTTT,TRBV20-1,few,TRBJ2-2,.
CATSKRRSRGDTDTQYF,TGTGCCACCAGCAAAAGGCGGAGCAGGGGGGACACAGATACGCAGTATTTT,TRBV15,once,TRBJ2-3,.
CASSVRDFRSKNIQYF,TGTGCCAGCAGTGTCCGGGACTTCCGCAGCAAAAACATTCAGTACTTC,TRBV2,.,TRBJ2-4,.
CASSGTTAPGETQYF,TGTGCCAGCAGTGGGACTACGGCCCCTGGAGAGACCCAGTACTTC,TRBV2,few,TRBJ2-5,.
CASSLEREKESTDTQYF,TGTGCCAGCAGCTTGGAGCGGGAGAAGGAGAGCACAGATACGCAGTATTTT,TRBV7-8,.,TRBJ2-3,TRBD2
CASSEHHNYGYTF,TGTGCCAGCAGTGAACACCATAACTATGGCTACACCTTC,TRBV2,few,TRBJ1-2,.
CSADGRGIGVAGGPLADTQYF,TGCAGTGCCGACGGCAGGGGAATAGGGGTAGCGGGAGGGCCCTTGGCAGATACGCAGTATTTT,TRBV20-1,.,TRBJ2-3,TRBD2
CASSPLPGQSYSWTYEQYF,TGCGCCAGCAGCCCCCTACCGGGACAGTCGTATTCGTGGACCTACGAGCAGTACTTC,TRBV4-1,.,TRBJ2-7,TRBD1
CASSFGQGGYEQFF,TGTGCCAGCAGTTTCGGGCAGGGGGGGTATGAGCAGTTCTTC,TRBV12-3/TRBV12-4,few,TRBJ2-1,.
CASSSPGGDYEQYF,TGTGCCAGCAGCTCCCCCGGGGGCGACTACGAGCAGTACTTC,TRBV7-9,.,TRBJ2-7,.
CASSPGLAGALQETQYF,TGTGCCAGCAGTCCAGGACTAGCGGGGGCACTCCAAGAGACCCAGTACTTC,TRBV12-3/TRBV12-4,few,TRBJ2-5,TRBD2
CASSLNRDRGLAGELFF,TGTGCCAGCAGCTTAAACCGGGACAGGGGACTAGCCGGGGAGCTGTTTTTT,TRBV11-1,.,TRBJ2-2,TRBD1
CASRSPAETQYF,TGTGCCAGCAGATCTCCGGCGGAGACCCAGTACTTC,TRBV6-5,few,TRBJ2-5,.
CASSPPLEEKLFF,TGTGCCAGCAGCCCCCCGCTGGAGGAAAAACTGTTTTTT,TRBV7-9,few,TRBJ1-4,.